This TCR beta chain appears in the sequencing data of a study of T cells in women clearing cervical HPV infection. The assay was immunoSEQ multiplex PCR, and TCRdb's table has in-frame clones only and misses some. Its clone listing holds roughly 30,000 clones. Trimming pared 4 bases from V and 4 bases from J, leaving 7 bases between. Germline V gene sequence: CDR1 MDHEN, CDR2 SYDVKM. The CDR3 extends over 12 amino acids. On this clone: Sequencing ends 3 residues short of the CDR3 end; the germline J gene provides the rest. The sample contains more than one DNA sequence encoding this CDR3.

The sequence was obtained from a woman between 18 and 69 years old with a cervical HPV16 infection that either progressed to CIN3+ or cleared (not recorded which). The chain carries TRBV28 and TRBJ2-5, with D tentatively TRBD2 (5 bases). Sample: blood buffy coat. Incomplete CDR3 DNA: TGTGCCAGCAGTTCCGAGGGAGAGACC. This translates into CASSSEGET. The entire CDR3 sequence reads CASSSEGETQYF.